This TCR beta chain originates from a study of CD8 T cells in Susac syndrome. The V and J ends lost 3 bases and 6 bases respectively, with 9 bases between them. The CDR3 spans 13 residues. After extraction with the RNeasy kit, roughly 0.45 to 1 ug of the RNA was reverse transcribed using random hexamers. By means of immunoSEQ multiplex PCR, TCR beta CDR3 spanning 54 Vbeta and 13 Jbeta underwent amplification. TCRdb processed the immunoSEQ multiplex PCR reads anew with MiXCR; each CDR3 protein has one entry. Of some 150,000 distinct CDR3 sequences detected, 94% appear once; the ten largest clones hold about 0.25%.

The chain recombines TRBV12-3 or TRBV12-4 with TRBJ1-5; D may be TRBD1 (5 bases). This TCR derives from a human donor in good health. Sequences were obtained from CD8+ T cells from PBMCs. The chain's CDR3 is CASSLTGPQPQHF. CDR3 coding DNA: TGTGCCAGCAGTTTGACGGGACCTCAGCCCCAGCATTTT.